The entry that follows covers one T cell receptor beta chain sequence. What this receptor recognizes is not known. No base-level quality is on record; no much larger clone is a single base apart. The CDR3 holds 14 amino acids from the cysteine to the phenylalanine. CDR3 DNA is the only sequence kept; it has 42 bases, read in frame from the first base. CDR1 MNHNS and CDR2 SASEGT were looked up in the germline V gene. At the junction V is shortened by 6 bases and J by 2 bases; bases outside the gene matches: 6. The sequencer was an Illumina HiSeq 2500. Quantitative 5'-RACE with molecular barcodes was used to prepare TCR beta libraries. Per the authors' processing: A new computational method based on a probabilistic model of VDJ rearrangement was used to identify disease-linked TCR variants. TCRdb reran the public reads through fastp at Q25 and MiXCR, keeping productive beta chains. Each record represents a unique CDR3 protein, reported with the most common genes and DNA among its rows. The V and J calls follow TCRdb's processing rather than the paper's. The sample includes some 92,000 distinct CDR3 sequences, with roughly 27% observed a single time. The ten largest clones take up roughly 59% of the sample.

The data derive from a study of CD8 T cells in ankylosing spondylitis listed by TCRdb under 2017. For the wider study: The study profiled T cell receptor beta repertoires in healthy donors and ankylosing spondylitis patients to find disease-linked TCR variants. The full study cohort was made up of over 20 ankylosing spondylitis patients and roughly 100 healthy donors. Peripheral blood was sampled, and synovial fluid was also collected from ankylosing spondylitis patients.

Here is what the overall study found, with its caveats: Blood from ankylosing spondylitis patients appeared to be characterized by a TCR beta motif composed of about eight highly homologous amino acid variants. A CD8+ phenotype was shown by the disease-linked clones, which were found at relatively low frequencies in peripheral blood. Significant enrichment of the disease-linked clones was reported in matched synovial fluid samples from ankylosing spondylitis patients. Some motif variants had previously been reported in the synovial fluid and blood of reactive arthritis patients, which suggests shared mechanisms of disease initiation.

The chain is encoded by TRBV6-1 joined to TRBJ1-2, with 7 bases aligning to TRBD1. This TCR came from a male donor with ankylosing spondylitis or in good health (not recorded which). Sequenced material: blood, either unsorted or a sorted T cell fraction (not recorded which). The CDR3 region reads CASRTQGKNYGYTF. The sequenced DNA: TGTGCCAGCAGGACACAGGGGAAAAACTATGGCTACACCTTC.